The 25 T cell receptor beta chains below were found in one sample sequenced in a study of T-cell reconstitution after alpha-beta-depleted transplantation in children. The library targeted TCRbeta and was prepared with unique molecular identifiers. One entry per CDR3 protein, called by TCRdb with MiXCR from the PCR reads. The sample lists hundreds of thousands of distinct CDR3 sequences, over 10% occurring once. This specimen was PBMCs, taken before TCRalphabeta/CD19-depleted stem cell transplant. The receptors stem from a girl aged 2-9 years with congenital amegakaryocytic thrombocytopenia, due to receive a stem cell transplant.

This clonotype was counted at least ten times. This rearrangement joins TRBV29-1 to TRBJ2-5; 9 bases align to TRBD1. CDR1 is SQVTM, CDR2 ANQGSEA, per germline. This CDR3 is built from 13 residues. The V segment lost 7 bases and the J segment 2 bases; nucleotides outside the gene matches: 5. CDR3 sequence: CSEGTGLQETQYF. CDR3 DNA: TGCAGCGAAGGGACAGGGCTTCAAGAGACCCAGTACTTC.

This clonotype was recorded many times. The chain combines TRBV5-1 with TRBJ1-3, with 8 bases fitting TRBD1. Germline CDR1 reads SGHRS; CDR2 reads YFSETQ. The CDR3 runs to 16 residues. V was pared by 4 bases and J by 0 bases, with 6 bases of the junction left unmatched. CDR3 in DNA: TGCGCCAGCAGCATAATCGGACAGGGCTCTGGAAACACCATATATTTT. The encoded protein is CASSIIGQGSGNTIYF.

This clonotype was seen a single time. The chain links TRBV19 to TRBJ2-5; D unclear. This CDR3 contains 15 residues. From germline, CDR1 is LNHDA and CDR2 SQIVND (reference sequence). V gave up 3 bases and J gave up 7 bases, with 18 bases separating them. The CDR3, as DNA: TGTGCCAGTAGTATGCTCCGAAAGCCCCCGGGGACCCAGTACTTC. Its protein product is CASSMLRKPPGTQYF. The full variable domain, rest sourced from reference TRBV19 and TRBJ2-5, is DGGITQSPKYLFRKEGQNVTLSCEQNLNHDAMYWYRQDPGQGLRLIYYSQIVNDFQKGDIAEGYSVSREKKESFPLTVTSAQKNPTAFYLCASSMLRKPPGTQYFGPGTRLLVL.

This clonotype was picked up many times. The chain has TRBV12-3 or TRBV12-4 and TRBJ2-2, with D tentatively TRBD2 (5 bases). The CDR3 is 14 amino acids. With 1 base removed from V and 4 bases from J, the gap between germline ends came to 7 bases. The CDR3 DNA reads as TGTGCCAGCAGTTTAGAACTAGTCACCGGGGAGCTGTTTTTT. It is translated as CASSLELVTGELFF.

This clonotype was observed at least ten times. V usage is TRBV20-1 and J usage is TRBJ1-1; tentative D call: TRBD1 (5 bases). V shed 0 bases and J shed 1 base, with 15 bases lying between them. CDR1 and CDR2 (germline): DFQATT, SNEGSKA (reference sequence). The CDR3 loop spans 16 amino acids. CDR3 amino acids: CSARDPLGVGNTEAFF. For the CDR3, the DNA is TGCAGTGCTAGAGATCCCCTGGGGGTGGGGAACACTGAAGCTTTCTTT.

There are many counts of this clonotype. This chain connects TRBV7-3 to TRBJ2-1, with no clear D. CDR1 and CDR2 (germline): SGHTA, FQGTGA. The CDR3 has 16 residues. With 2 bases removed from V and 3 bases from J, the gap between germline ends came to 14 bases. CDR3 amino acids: CASSLSRSKNYNEQFF. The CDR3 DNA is TGTGCCAGCAGCTTATCAAGGTCCAAAAACTACAATGAGCAGTTCTTC.

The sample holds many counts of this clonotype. The CDR3 protein is CASSLPAGDIQYF. As DNA, the CDR3 is TGTGCCAGCTCACTTCCCGCGGGGGACATTCAGTACTTC. The chain carries TRBV18 and TRBJ2-4; 7 nucleotides match TRBD2. Germline CDR1 KGHSH, CDR2 LQKENI. With V trimmed by 4 bases and J by 8 bases, 5 bases remained unmatched. The CDR3 has 13 residues.

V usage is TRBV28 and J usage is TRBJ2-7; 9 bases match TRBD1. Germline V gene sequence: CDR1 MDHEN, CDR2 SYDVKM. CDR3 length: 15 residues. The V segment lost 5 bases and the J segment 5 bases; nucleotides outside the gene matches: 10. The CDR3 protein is CASSEVRDRAHEQYF. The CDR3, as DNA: TGTGCCAGCAGTGAAGTCCGGGACAGGGCCCACGAGCAGTACTTC.

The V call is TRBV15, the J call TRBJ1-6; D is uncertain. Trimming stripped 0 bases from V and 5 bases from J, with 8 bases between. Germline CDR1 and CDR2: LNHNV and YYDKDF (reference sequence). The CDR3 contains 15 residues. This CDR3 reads CATSRDRRNNSPLHF. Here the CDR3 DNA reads TGTGCCACCAGCAGAGATCGCCGGAATAATTCACCCCTCCACTTT.

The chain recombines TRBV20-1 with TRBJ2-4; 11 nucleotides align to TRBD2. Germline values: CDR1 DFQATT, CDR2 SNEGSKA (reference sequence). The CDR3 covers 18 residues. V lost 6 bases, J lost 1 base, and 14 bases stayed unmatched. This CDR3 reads CSAGQVPGTSGAKNIQYF. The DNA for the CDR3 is TGCAGTGCGGGCCAAGTTCCCGGGACTAGCGGTGCCAAAAACATTCAGTACTTC.

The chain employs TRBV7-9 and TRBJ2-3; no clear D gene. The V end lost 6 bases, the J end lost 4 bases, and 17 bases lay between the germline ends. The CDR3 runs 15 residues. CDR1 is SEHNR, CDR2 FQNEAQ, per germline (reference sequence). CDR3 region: CASRVSAGPADTQYF. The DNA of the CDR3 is TGTGCCAGCAGGGTGTCCGCTGGGCCCGCAGATACGCAGTATTTT.

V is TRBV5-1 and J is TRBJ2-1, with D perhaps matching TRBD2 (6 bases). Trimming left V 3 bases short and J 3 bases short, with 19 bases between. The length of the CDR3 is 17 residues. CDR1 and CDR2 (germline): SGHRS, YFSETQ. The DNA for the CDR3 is TGCGCCAGCAGCTCCCCAGGTGGGAGGCGGAGCTACAATGAGCAGTTCTTC. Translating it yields CASSSPGGRRSYNEQFF. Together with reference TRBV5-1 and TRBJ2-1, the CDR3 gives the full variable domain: KAGVTQTPRYLIKTRGQQVTLSCSPISGHRSVSWYQQTPGQGLQFLFEYFSETQRNKGNFPGRFSGRQFSNSRSEMNVSTLELGDSALYLCASSSPGGRRSYNEQFFGPGTRLTVL.

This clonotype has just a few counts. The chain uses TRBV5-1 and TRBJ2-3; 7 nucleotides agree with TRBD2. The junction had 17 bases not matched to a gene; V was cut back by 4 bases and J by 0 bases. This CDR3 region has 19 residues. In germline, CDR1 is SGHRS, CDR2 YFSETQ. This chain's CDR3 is CASSQGAGETYTSTDTQYF. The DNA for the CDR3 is TGCGCCAGCAGCCAGGGCGCGGGAGAAACGTACACGAGCACAGATACGCAGTATTTT.

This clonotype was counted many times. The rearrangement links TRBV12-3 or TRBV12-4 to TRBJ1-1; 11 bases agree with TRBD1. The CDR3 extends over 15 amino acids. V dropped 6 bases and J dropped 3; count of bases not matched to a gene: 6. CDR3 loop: CASRQRTGGYTEAFF. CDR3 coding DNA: TGTGCCAGCAGACAGAGGACAGGGGGCTACACTGAAGCTTTCTTT.

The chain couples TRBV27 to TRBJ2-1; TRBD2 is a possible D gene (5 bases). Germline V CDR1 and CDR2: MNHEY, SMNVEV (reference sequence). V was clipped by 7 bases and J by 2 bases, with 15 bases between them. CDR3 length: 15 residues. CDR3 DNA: TGTGCCAGCACCCTCGGACTCCCCGCCTACAATGAGCAGTTCTTC. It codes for CASTLGLPAYNEQFF.

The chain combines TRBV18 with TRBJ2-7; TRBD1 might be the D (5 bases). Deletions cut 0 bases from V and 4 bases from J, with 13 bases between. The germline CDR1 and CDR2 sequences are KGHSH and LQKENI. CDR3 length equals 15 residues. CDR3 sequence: CASSPPGRANYEQYF. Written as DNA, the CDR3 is TGTGCCAGCTCACCACCCGGCAGGGCTAATTACGAGCAGTACTTC.

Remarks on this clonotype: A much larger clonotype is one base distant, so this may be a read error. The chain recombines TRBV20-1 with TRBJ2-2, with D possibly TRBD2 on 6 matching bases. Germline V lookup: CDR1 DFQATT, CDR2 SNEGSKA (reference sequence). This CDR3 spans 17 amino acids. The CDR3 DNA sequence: TGCAGTGCTAGAGACGGACGTGTCGGGAGCAACACCAGGGAGCTGTTTTTT. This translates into CSARDGRVGSNTRELFF.

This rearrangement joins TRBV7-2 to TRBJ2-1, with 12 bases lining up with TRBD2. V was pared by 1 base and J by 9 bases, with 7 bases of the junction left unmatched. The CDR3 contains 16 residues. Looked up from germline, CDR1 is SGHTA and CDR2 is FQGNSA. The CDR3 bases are TGTGCCAGCAGCTTAGACCGACTAGCGGGAGTTCTTGAGCAGTTCTTC. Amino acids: CASSLDRLAGVLEQFF.

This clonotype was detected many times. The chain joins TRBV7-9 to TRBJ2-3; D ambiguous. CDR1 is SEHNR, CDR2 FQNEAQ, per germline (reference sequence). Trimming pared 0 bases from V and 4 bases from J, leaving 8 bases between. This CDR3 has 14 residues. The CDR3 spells CASSLALRSDTQYF. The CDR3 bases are TGTGCCAGCAGCTTAGCTCTCCGCTCAGATACGCAGTATTTT.

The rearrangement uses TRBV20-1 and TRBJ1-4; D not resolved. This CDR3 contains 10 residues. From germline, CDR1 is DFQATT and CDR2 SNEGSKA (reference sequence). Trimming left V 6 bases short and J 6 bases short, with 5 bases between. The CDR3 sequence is CSALDEKLFF. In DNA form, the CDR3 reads TGCAGTGCCCTAGATGAAAAACTGTTTTTT.

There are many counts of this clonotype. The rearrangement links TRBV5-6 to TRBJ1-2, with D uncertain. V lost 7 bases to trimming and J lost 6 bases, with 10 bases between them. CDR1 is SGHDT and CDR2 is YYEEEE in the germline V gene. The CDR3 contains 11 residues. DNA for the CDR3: TGTGCCAGCCGTCTAGCCAATGGCTACACCTTC. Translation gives CASRLANGYTF.

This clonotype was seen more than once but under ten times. Written as DNA, the CDR3 is TGCGCCAGCAGCTTGGCATTAGCGGGAAGGCACAATGAGCAGTTCTTC. Its translation is CASSLALAGRHNEQFF. The chain joins TRBV5-1 to TRBJ2-1; 8 nucleotides align to TRBD2. Per the germline V gene, CDR1 is SGHRS and CDR2 is YFSETQ. The CDR3 runs 16 residues. Trimming took 0 bases from V and 5 from J; bases not matched to a gene: 7.

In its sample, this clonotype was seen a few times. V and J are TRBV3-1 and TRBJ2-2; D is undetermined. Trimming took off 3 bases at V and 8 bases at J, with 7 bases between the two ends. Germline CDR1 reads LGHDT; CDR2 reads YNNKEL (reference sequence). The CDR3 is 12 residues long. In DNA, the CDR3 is TGTGCCAGCAGCCAGTCTTGGGGGGAGCTGTTTTTT. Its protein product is CASSQSWGELFF.

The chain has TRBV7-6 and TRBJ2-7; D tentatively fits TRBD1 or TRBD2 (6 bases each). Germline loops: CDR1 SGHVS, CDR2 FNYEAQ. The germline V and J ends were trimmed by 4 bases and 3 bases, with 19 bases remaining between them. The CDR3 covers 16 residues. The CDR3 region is CASSSRSGASYYEQYF. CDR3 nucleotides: TGTGCCAGCAGCTCCCGCTCGGGGGCTTCGTACTACGAGCAGTACTTC.

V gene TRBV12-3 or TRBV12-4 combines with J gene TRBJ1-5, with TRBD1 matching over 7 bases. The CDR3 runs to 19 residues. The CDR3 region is CTFCLRSRGTAYSNQPQHF. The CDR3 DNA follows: TGTACCTTCTGTTTAAGGTCCCGGGGGACAGCGTATAGCAATCAGCCCCAGCATTTT.